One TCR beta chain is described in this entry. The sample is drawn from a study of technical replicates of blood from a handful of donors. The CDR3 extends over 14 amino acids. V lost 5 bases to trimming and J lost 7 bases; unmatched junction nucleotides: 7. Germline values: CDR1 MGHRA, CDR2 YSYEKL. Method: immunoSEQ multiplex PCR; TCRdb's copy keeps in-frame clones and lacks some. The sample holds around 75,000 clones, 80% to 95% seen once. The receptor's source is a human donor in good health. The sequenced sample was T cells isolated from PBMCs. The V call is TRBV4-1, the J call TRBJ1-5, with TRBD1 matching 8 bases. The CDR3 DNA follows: TGCGCCAGCAGCGGGACAGGCGCTGGGCAGCCCCAGCATTTT. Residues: CASSGTGAGQPQHF.